The rows below give T cell receptor beta chains drawn from one sample of a study of cytotoxic CD8 clonotypes in ibrutinib-treated CLL. Produced via immunoSEQ multiplex PCR; TCRdb's table is partial and in-frame only. The sample carries roughly 220,000 clones, over 65% recorded once. The sample consisted of PBMCs, taken after 12 months of ibrutinib treatment. These receptors originate from a human donor with chronic lymphocytic leukemia. Each CDR3 is given with its conserved first and last residue. D genes are given only for firm matches. The listing skips clone size in some rows; elsewhere it reads once, few, many or a size class.

size,J,D,V,DNA,CDR3
few,TRBJ1-1,NA,TRBV20-1,TGCAGTGCTAGGGCTCAGGGATTAGCTTTCTTT,CSARAQGLAFF
NA,TRBJ2-7,NA,TRBV7-3,TGTGCCAGCAGCTTACCTGGCGGCGAGCAGTACTTC,CASSLPGGEQYF
NA,TRBJ1-2,TRBD1,TRBV7-9,TGTGCCAGCAGCTCACCCGGACAGGGCGACTACACCTTC,CASSSPGQGDYTF
NA,TRBJ2-7,NA,TRBV18,TGTGCCAGCTCACCTCCGGGCAGGGCATACGAGCAGTACTTC,CASSPPGRAYEQYF
NA,TRBJ2-7,NA,TRBV9,TGTGCCAGCAGCGTATCCTTGGGGCACTACGAGCAGTACTTC,CASSVSLGHYEQYF
NA,TRBJ2-2,NA,TRBV7-7,TGTGCTAGCAGCTCGTTTTCCGGGATGGCCGGGGAGCTGTTTTTT,CASSSFSGMAGELFF
NA,TRBJ2-7,TRBD2,TRBV14,TGTGCCAGCAGCCGCGAACCGGGACTAGCGGGAGGGGCGTACGAGCAGTACTTC,CASSREPGLAGGAYEQYF
few,TRBJ1-5,TRBD1,TRBV2,TGTGCCAGCACCCAGGACAGGGCGGATCAGCCCCAGCATTTT,CASTQDRADQPQHF
NA,TRBJ1-5,NA,TRBV30,TGTGCCTGGAGTGCGAACTGGGTCTTCACTACGGGCTATAGCAATCAGCCCCAGCATTTT,CAWSANWVFTTGYSNQPQHF
NA,TRBJ2-7,NA,TRBV6-1,TGTGCCAGCAGTGAAACAGGGTTGGGCTCCTACGAGCAGTACTTC,CASSETGLGSYEQYF
NA,TRBJ2-7,TRBD2,TRBV27,TGTGCCAGCAGTCCCGGACTAGCGGGAGCAGCCGAGCAGTACTTC,CASSPGLAGAAEQYF
NA,TRBJ1-6,NA,TRBV27,TGTGCCAGCAGTTTGGACCAGAGGGCCCTTAATTCACCCCTCCACTTT,CASSLDQRALNSPLHF